Listed here is a single T cell receptor (beta chain). There is no known antigen for this receptor. It has no much larger one-base neighbor in the sample; base qualities were not kept. TCRbeta CDR3 regions were amplified from genomic DNA using the immunoSEQ Assay, a bias-controlled multiplex PCR. Regarding the original processing steps: Nucleated cell counts per sample were estimated from amplification of reference gene primers within the assay. To quantify the absolute abundance of each unique TCRbeta CDR3 rearrangement, sequence reads were collapsed and filtered. For each sample, productive Simpson clonality was calculated as the square root of Simpson's diversity index over productive rearrangements. TCRdb carries this immuneACCESS record with in-frame sequences only. Its versions omit some clonotypes, under half of them owing to an unresolved V gene in the studies checked, with the rest unexplained. For V, J and clone size, that table is used; D and trimming come from the DNA. The sample records 60,000 to 90,000 clones, 85% of which are singletons. The top ten constitute approximately 10% of the sample.

The CDR3 holds 16 amino acids from the cysteine to the phenylalanine. Kept here is only the CDR3 DNA, which spans 48 bases and is read in frame from base 1. CDR1 and CDR2, looked up from the germline V gene, are MNHEY and SVGAGI. The V end gives up 4 bases and the J end 4 bases, leaving 9 bases in the junction not matched to a gene. This sample is drawn from a study of blood T cell repertoires in COVID-19 (dated by TCRdb to about 2020). For the study in its entirety: The collaborator samples originated in the United States, Italy and Spain and spanned the acute and convalescent phases of COVID-19. The prospective study material was composed of cDNA or gDNA derived from T cells, B-cell-depleted T cells, or PBMCs. Subjects who had been exposed to COVID-19, were actively infected with it, or had recovered from it provided the deeply sampled blood TCRbeta repertoires that made up the dataset. A freely available public database, intended as a resource for researchers studying the immune response to SARS-CoV-2, is where the repertoires were released. Samples were obtained from the ongoing ImmuneRACE study (first 160 participants) and from some 1,200 subjects provided by 6 global collaborators. Sample metadata almost always included a de-identified subject ID, COVID-19 status, age in years and sex. Where available, HLA class I and class II types were obtained from metadata supplied by the sample provider rather than from assay-based typing.

In Seattle, one collaborating source enrolled patients while the infection was active and tracked those patients longitudinally over the course of disease. The collaborating institutions used their own protocols to collect whole blood in K2EDTA tubes. For TCRbeta analysis, collaborators shipped samples as frozen whole blood, isolated PBMCs, or DNA extracted from either of those sample types. Overall results and qualifications from the work: Clinical and demographic metadata were provided uncurated, with the amount varying by source and participant.

The TCR sequence derives from a man aged 60-69 years with COVID-19, enrolled during active disease. The chain is made from TRBV6-5 and TRBJ1-5, with 8 bases aligning to TRBD1. The sequencing input was peripheral blood. The nucleotide sequence is given as TGTGCCAGCAGTTCCCAGGGGGCAGCCCCTAATCAGCCCCAGCATTTT. Its coded protein is CASSSQGAAPNQPQHF.